This is a list of T cell receptor beta chains from one sample in a study of blood T cell repertoires in COVID-19. The protocol was immunoSEQ multiplex PCR, while the TCRdb copy is restricted to in-frame clones and leaves out a portion. The sample records about 190,000 clones, around 80% being singletons. Sequenced: peripheral blood. The receptors come from a man aged 25 to 40 with active or convalescent COVID-19. The CDR3 runs from the conserved cysteine through the conserved F or W. D genes are given only for firm matches. Clone size appears in some rows only: once, few, many, or a class for an expanded clone.

clone_size j_call d_call v_call cdr3_aa cdr3_nt
NA TRBJ2-7 NA TRBV5-1 CASSLVGATYEQYF TGCGCCAGCAGCTTGGTTGGGGCAACCTACGAGCAGTACTTC
NA TRBJ1-1 NA TRBV27 CASSPRTDMNTEAFF TGTGCCAGCAGTCCCAGGACAGACATGAACACTGAAGCTTTCTTT
NA TRBJ2-1 TRBD1 TRBV5-1 CASSPYRGNDNEQFF TGCGCCAGCAGCCCCTACAGGGGGAACGACAATGAGCAGTTCTTC
NA TRBJ1-1 NA TRBV29-1 CSVRSGGTEAFF TGCAGCGTTAGATCGGGGGGCACTGAAGCTTTCTTT
NA TRBJ1-3 NA TRBV5-1 CASSLNVQTSGNTIYF TGCGCCAGCAGCTTGAATGTTCAGACATCCGGAAACACCATATATTTT
NA TRBJ2-1 NA TRBV10-1 CASSDGLGGGSSYNEQFF TGCGCCAGCAGTGATGGGCTGGGGGGGGGCAGCTCCTACAATGAGCAGTTCTTC
NA TRBJ2-7 TRBD2 TRBV7-8 CASTVTSGTSYEQYF TGTGCCAGCACCGTTACTAGCGGGACCTCCTACGAGCAGTACTTC
NA TRBJ1-5 TRBD1 TRBV19 CASSNPRSGGAPQPQHF TGTGCCAGTAGTAACCCGCGATCAGGGGGCGCCCCTCAGCCCCAGCATTTT
NA TRBJ1-2 NA TRBV3-1/TRBV3-2 CASSSPAGYTF TGTGCCAGCAGCTCCCCAGCGGGCTACACCTTC
NA TRBJ1-1 NA TRBV5-1 CASSLPGNTEAFF TGCGCCAGCAGCTTGCCCGGGAACACTGAAGCTTTCTTT
NA TRBJ1-1 NA TRBV30 CAWSVAGNTEAFF TGTGCCTGGAGTGTAGCGGGAAACACTGAAGCTTTCTTT
NA TRBJ2-2 TRBD2 TRBV2 CASSESPGLAGANTGELFF TGTGCCAGCAGTGAAAGCCCGGGACTAGCGGGGGCGAACACCGGGGAGCTGTTTTTT
NA TRBJ1-1 TRBD1 TRBV10-1 CASSERTGAHTEAFF TGCGCCAGCAGTGAGAGGACAGGGGCCCACACTGAAGCTTTCTTT
NA TRBJ1-1 TRBD1 TRBV11-2 CASSSGQGTARVTEAFF TGTGCCAGCAGCTCGGGACAGGGCACAGCCCGGGTCACTGAAGCTTTCTTT
NA TRBJ1-5 TRBD1 TRBV6-5 CASSRGQGIGQPQHF TGTGCCAGCAGCAGGGGACAGGGGATCGGTCAGCCCCAGCATTTT
NA TRBJ2-7 TRBD2 TRBV7-2 CASSPLAGVSEQYF TGTGCCAGCAGCCCACTAGCGGGAGTCTCTGAGCAGTACTTC
NA TRBJ2-1 NA TRBV11-2 CASSSPGVNFYNEQFF TGTGCCAGCAGCTCCCCGGGGGTCAACTTCTACAATGAGCAGTTCTTC
NA TRBJ1-6 NA TRBV19 CASSISERGSPLHF TGTGCCAGTAGTATATCGGAAAGGGGATCACCCCTCCACTTT
NA TRBJ2-5 NA TRBV11-3 CASSLETGQETQYF TGTGCCAGCAGCTTAGAAACAGGTCAAGAGACCCAGTACTTC
NA TRBJ2-7 TRBD2 TRBV9 CASSVGLAGEYEQYF TGTGCCAGCAGCGTAGGATTAGCGGGAGAGTACGAGCAGTACTTC
few TRBJ1-6 TRBD1 TRBV19 CASSISGTGNSPLHF TGTGCCAGTAGTATATCTGGGACAGGGAATTCACCCCTCCACTTT
once TRBJ1-2 NA TRBV19 CASRTEELFYGYTF TGTGCCAGTCGGACGGAGGAGTTATTTTATGGCTACACCTTC
once TRBJ2-1 NA TRBV5-1 CASSLPITQGYNEQFF TGCGCCAGCAGCTTGCCCATCACACAGGGATACAATGAGCAGTTCTTC
few TRBJ1-4 NA TRBV18 CASSPPSTTNEKLFF TGTGCCAGCTCACCACCCAGTACGACTAATGAAAAACTGTTTTTT
NA TRBJ1-2 NA TRBV9 CASSVAVPEDYGYTF TGTGCCAGCAGCGTAGCGGTACCCGAGGACTATGGCTACACCTTC
once TRBJ2-7 TRBD1 TRBV7-7 CASSQHPGQGAIIF TGTGCTAGCAGCCAACACCCGGGACAGGGGGCGATTATATTC
NA TRBJ1-3 NA TRBV5-3 CARSPLEGWSGNTIYF TGTGCCAGAAGCCCCCTAGAGGGATGGAGTGGAAACACCATATATTTT
NA TRBJ1-2 TRBD1 TRBV5-1 CASSSGAATGNGYTF TGCGCCAGCAGCTCGGGGGCCGCGACAGGGAACGGCTACACCTTC